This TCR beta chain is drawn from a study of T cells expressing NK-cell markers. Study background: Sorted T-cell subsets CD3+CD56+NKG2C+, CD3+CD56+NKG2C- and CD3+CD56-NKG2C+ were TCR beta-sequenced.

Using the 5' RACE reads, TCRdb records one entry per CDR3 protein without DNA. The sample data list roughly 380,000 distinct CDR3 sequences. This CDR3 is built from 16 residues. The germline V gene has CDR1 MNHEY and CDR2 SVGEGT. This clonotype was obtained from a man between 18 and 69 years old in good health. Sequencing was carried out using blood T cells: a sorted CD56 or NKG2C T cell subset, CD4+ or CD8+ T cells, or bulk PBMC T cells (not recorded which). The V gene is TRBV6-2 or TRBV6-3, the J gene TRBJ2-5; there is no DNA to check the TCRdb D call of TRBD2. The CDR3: CASTQRLAGYQETQYF.